The entry below describes one T cell receptor (beta chain). No antigen is known for it. This sample was included in a study of long-term antiretroviral therapy in people with HIV. Survey-level immunoSEQ v3.0 assays were run. Sequencing set out to capture about 40,000-50,000 T-cell genomes per sample. Sequencing used immunoSEQ multiplex PCR; TCRdb keeps in-frame clones, though not all of them. The sample carries tens of thousands of clones, 90% to 95% recorded once. Study observations and caveats: Spans of CDR3 length were tighter for HIV repertoires than for controls. Researchers lacked any data on ART adherence, viral resistance or therapy changes. Diversity rose after ART but stayed below transplant donor controls.

Germline trimming cut 3 bases from V and 10 bases from J; bases unmatched to any gene: 10. Germline lookup yields CDR1 SNHLY and CDR2 FYNNEI. CDR3 length: 14 amino acids. The chain carries TRBV2 and TRBJ2-5, with TRBD2 matching 8 bases. The material sequenced was unsorted PBMCs, taken 6 to 6.5 years after starting antiretroviral therapy. The TCR sequence derives from a man aged 25 to 45 with HIV. Here the CDR3 DNA reads TGTGCCAGCAGTGACGGTAGGGGCCGGGAGGGCCAGTACTTC. This codes for CASSDGRGREGQYF. The whole variable domain, remainder taken from reference TRBV2 and TRBJ2-5, is EPEVTQTPSHQVTQMGQEVILRCVPISNHLYFYWYRQILGQKVEFLVSFYNNEISEKSEIFDDQFSVERPDGSNFTLKIRSTKLEDSAMYFCASSDGRGREGQYFGPGTRLLVL.